A selection of T cell receptor beta chains follows, all from one sample in a study of identical twins. TCRdb reprocessed the 5' RACE reads with MiXCR, giving one entry per CDR3 protein. The sample includes approximately 890,000 distinct CDR3 sequences, more than 9% seen only once; the top ten take around 1.5%. These data were also reused for a study on yellow fever vaccine responses in identical twins.

Sequencing was carried out using PBMCs. The receptor source for this set is a woman between 18 and 29 years old in good health. CDR3s include the opening cysteine and the closing phenylalanine or tryptophan. Each record gives: clone size, V gene, D gene, J gene, CDR3 length, CDR3 protein, CDR3 DNA. D genes are given only for firm matches. Not all rows give a size; the values are once, few, many and, for expanded clones, a class.

size: -; V: TRBV20-1; D: -; J: TRBJ2-5; length: 14; CDR3: CSARDRRAGETQYF; DNA: TGCAGTGCTAGAGATAGGAGGGCCGGGGAGACCCAGTACTTC
size: few; V: TRBV28; D: -; J: TRBJ2-2; length: 15; CDR3: CASSLIRLYTGELFF; DNA: TGTGCCAGCAGTCTGATTCGACTATACACCGGGGAGCTGTTTTTT
size: -; V: TRBV28; D: TRBD1; J: TRBJ2-7; length: 14; CDR3: CASNAGTGVYEQYF; DNA: TGTGCCAGCAATGCCGGGACAGGGGTATACGAGCAGTACTTC
size: many; V: TRBV7-9; D: -; J: TRBJ1-4; length: 14; CDR3: CASSLTGSGGKLFF; DNA: TGTGCCAGCAGCCTAACTGGGTCGGGCGGAAAACTGTTTTTT
size: -; V: TRBV7-2; D: -; J: TRBJ2-1; length: 13; CDR3: CASSPEAYNEQFF; DNA: TGTGCCAGCAGCCCCGAGGCTTACAATGAGCAGTTCTTC
size: many; V: TRBV7-9; D: TRBD1; J: TRBJ2-1; length: 17; CDR3: CASNDLTGLSSYNEQFF; DNA: TGTGCCAGCAACGATCTGACAGGGCTCAGCTCCTACAATGAGCAGTTCTTC
size: few; V: TRBV10-3; D: -; J: TRBJ2-1; length: 14; CDR3: CAISGGDTYNEQFF; DNA: TGTGCCATCAGTGGGGGAGACACCTACAATGAGCAGTTCTTC
size: few; V: TRBV20-1; D: TRBD1; J: TRBJ2-5; length: 15; CDR3: CSARVRTGSKETQYF; DNA: TGCAGTGCTAGAGTAAGGACAGGTTCTAAAGAGACCCAGTACTTC
size: few; V: TRBV29-1; D: TRBD2; J: TRBJ2-1; length: 13; CDR3: CSVATGLAREQFF; DNA: TGCAGCGTTGCAACCGGACTAGCGAGGGAGCAGTTCTTC
size: many; V: TRBV24-1; D: TRBD1; J: TRBJ2-1; length: 16; CDR3: CATSQGRSRGLNEQFF; DNA: TGTGCCACCAGTCAGGGTAGGAGCAGGGGGCTGAATGAGCAGTTCTTC
size: few; V: TRBV3-1; D: TRBD1; J: TRBJ2-3; length: 15; CDR3: CASRLTGAGTDTQYF; DNA: TGTGCCAGCAGATTGACAGGGGCTGGCACAGATACGCAGTATTTT
size: -; V: TRBV7-9; D: -; J: TRBJ2-7; length: 14; CDR3: CASSLVGTDNEQYF; DNA: TGTGCCAGCAGCTTAGTGGGGACTGACAATGAGCAGTACTTC
size: -; V: TRBV5-4; D: -; J: TRBJ2-1; length: 15; CDR3: CASSRSQGGLNEQFF; DNA: TGTGCCAGCAGCCGAAGCCAGGGCGGCTTGAATGAGCAGTTCTTC
size: few; V: TRBV6-5; D: TRBD2; J: TRBJ2-1; length: 15; CDR3: CASSLAGVAKNEQFF; DNA: TGTGCCAGCAGTTTAGCGGGAGTTGCAAAAAATGAGCAGTTCTTC
size: many; V: TRBV4-1; D: -; J: TRBJ1-5; length: 14; CDR3: CASSQDQGIQPQHF; DNA: TGCGCCAGCAGCCAAGATCAAGGGATCCAGCCCCAGCATTTT
size: -; V: TRBV12-3/TRBV12-4; D: -; J: TRBJ1-4; length: 15; CDR3: CASSSGQPTNEKLFF; DNA: TGTGCCAGCAGTTCCGGCCAGCCAACTAATGAAAAACTGTTTTTT
size: few; V: TRBV3-1; D: -; J: TRBJ2-1; length: 12; CDR3: CASSFGDSKQFF; DNA: TGTGCCAGCAGTTTCGGGGACTCTAAGCAGTTCTTC
size: many; V: TRBV5-1; D: -; J: TRBJ2-1; length: 16; CDR3: CASSSTSPGAYNEQFF; DNA: TGCGCCAGCAGCTCGACTTCTCCAGGGGCCTACAATGAGCAGTTCTTC
size: few; V: TRBV3-1; D: TRBD1; J: TRBJ1-1; length: 15; CDR3: CASSQLGTGGALAFF; DNA: TGTGCCAGCAGTCAGCTCGGGACAGGGGGCGCATTAGCTTTCTTT
size: -; V: TRBV5-1; D: -; J: TRBJ2-7; length: 15; CDR3: CASSPDRDFGNEQYF; DNA: -
size: many; V: TRBV29-1; D: -; J: TRBJ1-2; length: 10; CDR3: CSISEGGYTF; DNA: TGCAGCATCTCAGAGGGTGGCTACACCTTC
size: few; V: TRBV5-1; D: TRBD1; J: TRBJ2-2; length: 14; CDR3: CASSPTTGSGELFF; DNA: TGCGCCAGCAGCCCCACGACAGGGTCCGGGGAGCTGTTTTTT
size: -; V: TRBV18; D: TRBD1; J: TRBJ1-1; length: 14; CDR3: CASALGGVNTEAFF; DNA: TGTGCCAGCGCGTTAGGGGGCGTGAACACTGAAGCTTTCTTT
size: many; V: TRBV5-1; D: TRBD1; J: TRBJ1-1; length: 15; CDR3: CASSRGQGEGTEAFF; DNA: TGCGCCAGCAGCAGGGGACAGGGAGAAGGCACTGAAGCTTTCTTT
size: few; V: TRBV20-1; D: TRBD2; J: TRBJ2-7; length: 17; CDR3: CCARDEGLAGFGYEQYF; DNA: TGCTGTGCTAGAGATGAAGGACTAGCGGGATTTGGGTACGAGCAGTACTTC
size: -; V: TRBV28; D: TRBD1; J: TRBJ2-7; length: 15; CDR3: CASSEQGILYYEQYF; DNA: TGTGCCAGCAGTGAACAGGGGATCCTGTACTACGAGCAGTACTTC
size: -; V: TRBV11-1; D: -; J: TRBJ2-4; length: 18; CDR3: CASSQPEGGRGSKNIQYF; DNA: TGTGCCAGCAGCCAACCCGAAGGGGGAAGAGGGTCGAAAAACATTCAGTACTTC
size: -; V: TRBV6-1; D: TRBD1; J: TRBJ2-2; length: 17; CDR3: CASRNRGTGELSGELFF; DNA: TGTGCCAGCAGAAACAGGGGGACAGGGGAGTTGAGCGGGGAGCTGTTTTTT
size: -; V: TRBV15; D: -; J: TRBJ2-1; length: 16; CDR3: CATSRELAESYNEQFF; DNA: TGTGCCACCAGCAGAGAGCTAGCCGAGTCCTACAATGAGCAGTTCTTC
size: few; V: TRBV7-9; D: TRBD2; J: TRBJ2-1; length: 16; CDR3: CASSRSGGARNNEQFF; DNA: TGTGCCAGCAGCCGGAGCGGGGGGGCCAGGAACAATGAGCAGTTCTTC
size: -; V: TRBV12-3/TRBV12-4; D: -; J: TRBJ2-7; length: 13; CDR3: CASSLDVRENPYF; DNA: TGTGCCAGCAGTTTGGATGTCAGAGAGAATCCGTACTTC
size: many; V: TRBV15; D: -; J: TRBJ2-1; length: 18; CDR3: CATSRDRLPNRAGNEQFF; DNA: TGTGCCACCAGCAGAGATCGATTGCCTAACCGTGCGGGCAATGAGCAGTTCTTC
size: few; V: TRBV3-1; D: -; J: TRBJ1-2; length: 17; CDR3: CASSQGGGRMINYGYTF; DNA: TGTGCCAGCAGCCAAGGCGGGGGCAGGATGATTAACTATGGCTACACCTTC
size: -; V: TRBV11-2; D: TRBD1; J: TRBJ1-1; length: 13; CDR3: CASPKGADTEAFF; DNA: TGTGCCAGTCCTAAGGGGGCTGACACTGAAGCTTTCTTT
size: -; V: TRBV19; D: -; J: TRBJ2-1; length: 16; CDR3: CASSILGTGVRNEQFF; DNA: TGTGCCAGTAGTATACTGGGGACTGGGGTTCGGAATGAGCAGTTCTTC
size: many; V: TRBV12-3/TRBV12-4; D: TRBD2; J: TRBJ2-7; length: 14; CDR3: CASSLLAGGSEQYF; DNA: TGTGCCAGCAGCCTTCTAGCGGGAGGCTCTGAGCAGTACTTC
size: few; V: TRBV7-8; D: TRBD2; J: TRBJ2-3; length: 17; CDR3: CASSAGLAGGSTDTQYF; DNA: TGTGCCAGCAGCGCGGGACTAGCGGGGGGGAGCACAGATACGCAGTATTTT
size: -; V: TRBV28; D: TRBD2; J: TRBJ2-1; length: 15; CDR3: CASSAGTSGSDEQFF; DNA: TGTGCCAGCAGCGCCGGGACTAGCGGGAGTGACGAGCAGTTCTTC
size: few; V: TRBV6-5; D: -; J: TRBJ2-1; length: 14; CDR3: CASSYSRGLNEQFF; DNA: TGTGCCAGCAGTTACTCGAGGGGCCTCAATGAGCAGTTCTTC
size: -; V: TRBV9; D: -; J: TRBJ2-7; length: 13; CDR3: CASSPDGQYEQYF; DNA: TGTGCCAGCAGCCCCGACGGACAGTACGAGCAGTACTTC
size: -; V: TRBV6-1; D: -; J: TRBJ2-3; length: 14; CDR3: CASTGTFSTDTQYF; DNA: TGTGCCAGTACCGGGACATTCAGCACAGATACGCAGTATTTT
size: -; V: TRBV15; D: -; J: TRBJ1-1; length: 14; CDR3: CATSRRGGNTEAFF; DNA: TGTGCCACCAGCCGACGGGGGGGGAACACTGAAGCTTTCTTT
size: few; V: TRBV29-1; D: -; J: TRBJ2-4; length: 14; CDR3: CSVGLADSTDIQYF; DNA: TGCAGCGTGGGTTTGGCGGACTCAACGGACATTCAGTACTTC
size: few; V: TRBV2; D: -; J: TRBJ2-1; length: 14; CDR3: CASSVRRLLGEQFF; DNA: TGTGCCAGCAGTGTTAGGAGATTGTTGGGAGAGCAGTTCTTC
size: few; V: TRBV11-1; D: -; J: TRBJ2-3; length: 18; CDR3: CASSLPRGVTQGTDTQYF; DNA: TGTGCCAGCAGCTTACCCCGAGGGGTTACGCAAGGCACAGATACGCAGTATTTT
size: many; V: TRBV28; D: -; J: TRBJ2-3; length: 16; CDR3: CASSTNSQRWTDTQYF; DNA: TGTGCCAGCAGCACCAACTCTCAGCGGTGGACAGATACGCAGTATTTT
size: many; V: TRBV24-1; D: TRBD2; J: TRBJ2-5; length: 16; CDR3: CATSTTAGGIGETQYF; DNA: TGTGCCACCAGTACAACAGCGGGAGGAATAGGGGAGACCCAGTACTTC
size: -; V: TRBV6-5; D: -; J: TRBJ2-5; length: 16; CDR3: CASSYSAQGGRKTQYF; DNA: TGTGCCAGCAGTTACTCAGCGCAGGGGGGACGAAAGACCCAGTACTTC
size: few; V: TRBV6-5; D: TRBD2; J: TRBJ2-2; length: 16; CDR3: CASSYAAGGRTGELFF; DNA: TGTGCCAGCAGTTACGCGGCGGGGGGGCGTACCGGGGAGCTGTTTTTT
size: many; V: TRBV5-5; D: TRBD2; J: TRBJ2-1; length: 16; CDR3: CASSLAGRSSYNEQFF; DNA: TGTGCCAGCAGCTTGGCCGGGAGGAGTTCCTACAATGAGCAGTTCTTC
size: few; V: TRBV5-1; D: TRBD1; J: TRBJ2-7; length: 15; CDR3: CASSFLGDRGYEQYF; DNA: TGCGCCAGCAGCTTTTTAGGGGACAGAGGCTACGAGCAGTACTTC
size: many; V: TRBV6-5; D: TRBD2; J: TRBJ2-3; length: 15; CDR3: CASRYGGVATDTQYF; DNA: TGTGCCAGCCGCTACGGGGGGGTGGCCACAGATACGCAGTATTTT